Sequencing of this T cell receptor beta chain was carried out in a study of cytomegalovirus exposure and HLA in healthy donors. Study in general: Out of roughly 170 million T cells, an earlier analysis found roughly 110 million unique TCR beta sequences in total.

The CDR3 is 12 residues long. Trimming shortened V by 7 bases and J by 4 bases, and 8 bases separated the two germline ends. Germline V gives CDR1 SQVTM, CDR2 ANQGSEA. Amplification used 60 Vbeta primers and 13 Jbeta primers. Some clones are missing from TCRdb's copy, which holds only in-frame ones; the method was immunoSEQ multiplex PCR. The sample consists of 80,000 to 95,000 clones, 81% of them appearing once. This clone has only a few counts. The antigen is not known. Study results and caveats: Specific recognition of CMV antigens was confirmed in vitro for a few chains (all CMV-associated).

The sequencing sample was made of PBMCs. The TCR sequence derives from a woman aged 25 to 39 in good health and CMV-seronegative. The gene calls are TRBV29-1 and TRBJ2-6; no definite D call. In DNA form, the CDR3 reads TGCAGCGCCCCCATCGGGGCCAACGTCCTGACTTTC. It encodes CSAPIGANVLTF.